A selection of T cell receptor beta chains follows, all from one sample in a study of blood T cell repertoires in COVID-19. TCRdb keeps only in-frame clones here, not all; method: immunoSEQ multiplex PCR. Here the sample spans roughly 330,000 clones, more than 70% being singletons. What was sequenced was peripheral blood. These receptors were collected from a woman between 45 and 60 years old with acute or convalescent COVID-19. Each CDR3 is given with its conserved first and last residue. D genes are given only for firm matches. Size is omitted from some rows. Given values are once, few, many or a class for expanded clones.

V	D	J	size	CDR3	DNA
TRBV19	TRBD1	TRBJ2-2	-	CASNGDRGSGELFF	TGTGCCAGTAATGGGGACAGGGGATCCGGGGAGCTGTTTTTT
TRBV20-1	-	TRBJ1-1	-	CSAHLDTEAFF	TGCAGTGCACATTTGGACACTGAAGCTTTCTTT
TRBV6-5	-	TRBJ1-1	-	CASSRGGDTEAFF	TGTGCCAGCAGTAGGGGAGGAGACACTGAAGCTTTCTTT
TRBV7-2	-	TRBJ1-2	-	CASSLSPNYGYTF	TGTGCCAGCAGCTTAAGCCCTAATTATGGCTACACCTTC
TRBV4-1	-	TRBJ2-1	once	CASSHAGTPVDEQFF	TGCGCCAGCAGCCATGCCGGGACTCCGGTGGATGAGCAGTTCTTC
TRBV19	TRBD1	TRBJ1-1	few	CASHRDRGRDTEAFF	TGTGCCAGCCATAGGGACAGGGGGCGAGACACTGAAGCTTTCTTT
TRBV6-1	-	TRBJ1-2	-	CASSSTGTDGYTF	TGTGCCAGCAGTTCTACAGGGACCGATGGCTACACCTTC
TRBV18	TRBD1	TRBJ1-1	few	CASSRTGTEAFF	TGTGCCAGCTCCCGGACAGGGACTGAAGCTTTCTTT
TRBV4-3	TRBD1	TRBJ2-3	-	CASSQDGTGLTDTQYF	TGCGCCAGCAGCCAAGATGGGACAGGCCTAACAGATACGCAGTATTTT
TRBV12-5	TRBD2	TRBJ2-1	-	CASGIIGLATQQFF	TGTGCTAGTGGTATAATTGGACTAGCGACCCAGCAGTTCTTC
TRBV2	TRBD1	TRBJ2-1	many	CASRQTGGQQFF	TGTGCCAGCAGACAAACAGGGGGGCAGCAGTTCTTC
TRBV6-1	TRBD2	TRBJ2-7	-	CASSERGTSPEQYF	TGTGCCAGCAGTGAGAGGGGGACTAGTCCCGAGCAGTACTTC
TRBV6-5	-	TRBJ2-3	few	CASSSPQGSGADTQYF	TGTGCCAGCAGTTCACCCCAGGGGAGCGGGGCAGATACGCAGTATTTT
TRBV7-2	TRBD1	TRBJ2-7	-	CASSLDSSGQGPYEQYF	TGTGCCAGCAGCTTAGACTCCTCGGGACAGGGACCCTACGAGCAGTACTTC
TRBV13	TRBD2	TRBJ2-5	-	CASSLAGREGETQYF	TGTGCCAGCAGCTTAGCCGGGCGGGAGGGAGAGACCCAGTACTTC
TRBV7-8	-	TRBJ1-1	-	CASSRGTNSYIGPEAFF	TGTGCCAGCAGCCGAGGGACAAATTCCTATATCGGCCCTGAAGCTTTCTTT
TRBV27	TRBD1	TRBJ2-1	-	CASSSYRDRGLKREPNEQFF	TGTGCCAGCAGTAGCTACCGGGACAGGGGGCTAAAGAGGGAGCCCAATGAGCAGTTCTTC
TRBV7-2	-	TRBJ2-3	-	CASSFALRDTQYF	TGTGCCAGCAGCTTCGCCCTACGAGATACGCAGTATTTT
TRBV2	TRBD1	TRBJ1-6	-	CASRTGEPYNSPLHF	TGTGCCAGCAGGACAGGGGAACCCTATAATTCACCCCTCCACTTT
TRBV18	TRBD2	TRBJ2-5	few	CASSALGGPPETQYF	TGTGCCAGCTCCGCTTTGGGAGGGCCACCAGAGACCCAGTACTTC
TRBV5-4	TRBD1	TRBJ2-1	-	CASSIDRGNEQFF	TGTGCCAGCAGCATAGACAGGGGCAATGAGCAGTTCTTC
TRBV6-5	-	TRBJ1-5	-	CASSPQGNGGQPQHF	TGTGCCAGCAGTCCGCAGGGTAACGGGGGTCAGCCCCAGCATTTT
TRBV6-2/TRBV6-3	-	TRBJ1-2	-	CASSPGLYGYTF	TGTGCCAGCAGTCCCGGTCTCTATGGCTACACCTTC
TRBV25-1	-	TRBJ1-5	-	CASSEGGSNQPQHF	TGTGCCAGCAGTGAGGGAGGCAGTAATCAGCCCCAGCATTTT
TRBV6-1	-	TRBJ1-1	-	CASSEGRYTEAFF	TGTGCCAGCAGTGAGGGGAGGTACACTGAAGCTTTCTTT
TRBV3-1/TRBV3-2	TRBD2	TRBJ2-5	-	CASSQVGLAEIQETQYF	TGTGCCAGCAGCCAGGTCGGACTAGCGGAGATTCAAGAGACCCAGTACTTC
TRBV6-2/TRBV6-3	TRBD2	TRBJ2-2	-	CASCFGGANTGELFF	TGTGCCAGCTGTTTTGGGGGGGCGAACACCGGGGAGCTGTTTTTT
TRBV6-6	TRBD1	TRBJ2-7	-	CASSRGDRGRPLEQYF	TGTGCCAGCAGCAGAGGGGACAGGGGGCGCCCTCTCGAGCAGTACTTC
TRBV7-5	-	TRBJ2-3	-	CARRKRRDTQYF	TGTGCCAGAAGAAAAAGGAGAGATACGCAGTATTTT
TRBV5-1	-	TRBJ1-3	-	CASSNLGQSSGNTIYF	TGCGCCAGCAGCAACCTCGGACAAAGCTCTGGAAACACCATATATTTT
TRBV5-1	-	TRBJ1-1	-	CASSLLSGVTTEAFF	TGCGCCAGCAGCTTGTTATCGGGGGTGACCACTGAAGCTTTCTTT
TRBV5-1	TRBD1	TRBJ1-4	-	CASSLGMDRAGDEKLFF	TGCGCCAGCAGCTTGGGGATGGACAGGGCGGGTGATGAAAAACTGTTTTTT
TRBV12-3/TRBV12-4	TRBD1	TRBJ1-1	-	CASRGQGEGAFF	TGTGCCAGCAGGGGACAGGGGGAGGGAGCTTTCTTT
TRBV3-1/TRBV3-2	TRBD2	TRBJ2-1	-	CASTEREGLGEQFF	TGTGCCAGCACGGAGCGGGAGGGCCTTGGTGAGCAGTTCTTC
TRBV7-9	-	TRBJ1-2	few	CASSLATANYGYTF	TGTGCCAGCAGCTTAGCGACAGCGAACTATGGCTACACCTTC
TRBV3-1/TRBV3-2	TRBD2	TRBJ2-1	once	CASSQEWASGGRYNEQFF	TGTGCCAGCAGCCAAGAATGGGCTAGCGGGGGGCGGTACAATGAGCAGTTCTTC
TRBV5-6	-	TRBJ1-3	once	CASSPLNSGNTIYF	TGTGCCAGCAGCCCCTTAAACTCTGGAAACACCATATATTTT
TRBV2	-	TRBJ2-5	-	CASSASSQETQYF	TGTGCCAGCAGTGCGTCGAGCCAAGAGACCCAGTACTTC
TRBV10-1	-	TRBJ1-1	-	CASSERWEGNTEAFF	TGCGCCAGCAGTGAGCGTTGGGAGGGGAACACTGAAGCTTTCTTT
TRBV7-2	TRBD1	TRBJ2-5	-	CASSPGTVRGETQYF	TGTGCCAGCAGCCCCGGGACAGTTAGAGGAGAGACCCAGTACTTC
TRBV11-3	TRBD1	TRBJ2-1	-	CASSLGSTGDEQFF	TGTGCCAGCAGCTTAGGATCCACAGGGGATGAGCAGTTCTTC
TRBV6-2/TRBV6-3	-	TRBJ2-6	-	CASSYFGLTTISGANVLTF	TGTGCCAGCAGTTACTTCGGACTGACGACGATCTCTGGGGCCAACGTCCTGACTTTC
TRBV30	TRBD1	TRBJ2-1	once	CAWSRDRGIDEQFF	TGTGCCTGGAGCCGGGACAGGGGAATTGATGAGCAGTTCTTC
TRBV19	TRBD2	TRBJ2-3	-	CASSSPLGLAGSSTDTQYF	TGTGCCAGTAGTTCTCCCCTGGGACTAGCGGGTTCTAGCACAGATACGCAGTATTTT
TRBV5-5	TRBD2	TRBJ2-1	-	CASSLGGLAGMYNEQFF	TGTGCCAGCAGCTTGGGGGGACTAGCGGGGATGTACAATGAGCAGTTCTTC
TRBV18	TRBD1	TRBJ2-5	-	CASSPVGQRQETQYF	TGTGCCAGCTCACCAGTGGGACAGCGACAAGAGACCCAGTACTTC
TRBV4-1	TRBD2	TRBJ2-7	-	CASSQGTTMTYEQYF	TGCGCCAGCAGCCAGGGGACTACCATGACCTACGAGCAGTACTTC
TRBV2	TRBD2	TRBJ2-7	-	CASSDRLAGASYEQYF	TGTGCCAGCAGTGATAGGCTAGCGGGCGCCTCCTACGAGCAGTACTTC
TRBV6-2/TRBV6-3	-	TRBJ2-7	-	CASTPPGAAEQYF	TGTGCCAGCACCCCACCAGGGGCTGCCGAGCAGTACTTC
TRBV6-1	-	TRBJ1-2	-	CASDDGGWDGYTF	TGTGCCAGCGACGACGGCGGCTGGGATGGCTACACCTTC
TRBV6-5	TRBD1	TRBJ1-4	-	CASTGTGVEKLFF	TGTGCCAGCACCGGGACAGGGGTAGAAAAACTGTTTTTT
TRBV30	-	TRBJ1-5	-	CAWSGQDNQPQHF	TGTGCCTGGAGTGGACAGGACAATCAGCCCCAGCATTTT
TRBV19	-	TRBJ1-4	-	CASSPTHEKLFF	TGTGCCAGTAGTCCTACGCATGAAAAACTGTTTTTT
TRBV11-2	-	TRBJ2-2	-	CASSLVRATGELFF	TGTGCCAGCAGCTTAGTCAGGGCTACAGGGGAGCTGTTTTTT